The clone carrying this T cell receptor beta chain has a count of ten or more. Its antigen is not identified. These data originate in a study of early T cells in non-severe SARS-CoV-2 infection. Study-wide points: Using VDJdb, the matching emphasized anti-spike CD8 responses while missing private and CD4 specificities.

Unique molecular identifiers tagged individual cDNA molecules. TCRdb redid the calling of the 5' RACE reads with MiXCR, one entry per CDR3 protein. The sample yields tens of thousands of distinct CDR3 sequences, around 13% seen once. The V gene's germline CDR1 is DFQATT and CDR2 SNEGSKA (reference sequence). This CDR3 comprises 12 residues. V dropped 5 bases and J dropped 0; count of bases not matched to a gene: 1. The chain employs TRBV20-1 and TRBJ2-7; 7 bases map to TRBD2. The source is an adult who was a healthcare worker with PCR-confirmed SARS-CoV-2 infection or an uninfected control (not recorded which). Material: whole blood. The CDR3 coding sequence is TGCAGTGCTGGGACTACCTCCTACGAGCAGTACTTC. Its protein is CSAGTTSYEQYF.